One and the same sample provided the 9 T cell receptor beta chains below, sequenced in a study of regulatory dendritic cells for organ transplantation. Assay: immunoSEQ multiplex PCR; the TCRdb copy retains only in-frame clones and omits some. The sample holds under 35,000 clones; roughly 85% are singletons and the top ten take approximately 0.4%. The sequenced material came from naive CD8+ T cells from blood. Noted subset: CD45RA+ naive T cells. All receptors come from a human donor in good health.

The chain has TRBV19 and TRBJ1-4; D possibly corresponds to TRBD1 (6 bases). The CDR3 runs 15 residues. Between the trimmed V and J ends, which lost 5 bases and 5 bases, there was a span of 15 bases. The germline V gene has CDR1 LNHDA and CDR2 SQIVND (reference sequence). For the CDR3, the DNA is TGTGCCAGTAGTCCCGGGACAATCGGGAATGAAAAACTGTTTTTT. Translation gives CASSPGTIGNEKLFF.

The rearrangement uses TRBV4-1 and TRBJ2-1, with a tentative D call TRBD2 (7 bases). The germline V gene encodes CDR1 MGHRA and CDR2 YSYEKL. V gave up 6 bases and J gave up 5 bases, with 17 bases separating them. This CDR3 region has 15 residues. The CDR3 spells CASSVVGGGHNEQFF. In nucleotides, the CDR3 is TGCGCCAGCAGTGTCGTTGGGGGGGGCCACAATGAGCAGTTCTTC.

This clone has just one count. The J gene is TRBJ1-2, the V gene TRBV9, with a tentative D call TRBD1 (6 bases). Trimming took 3 bases from V and 4 from J, leaving 19 bases between them. The V gene's germline CDR1 is SGDLS and CDR2 YYNGEE. This CDR3 contains 16 residues. CDR3 DNA: TGTGCCAGCAGCGCCGTTGGACAGACCGGCCTCTATGGCTACACCTTC. Protein: CASSAVGQTGLYGYTF. Together with reference TRBV9 and TRBJ1-2, the CDR3 gives the full variable domain: DSGVTQTPKHLITATGQRVTLRCSPRSGDLSVYWYQQSLDQGLQFLIQYYNGEERAKGNILERFSAQQFPDLHSELNLSSLELGDSALYFCASSAVGQTGLYGYTFGSGTRLTVV.

V and J are TRBV4-1 and TRBJ1-5; D call uncertain. The CDR3 is 15 residues long. Trimming pared 0 bases from V and 3 bases from J, leaving 9 bases between. In germline, CDR1 is MGHRA, CDR2 YSYEKL. The CDR3 loop reads CASSQDVSFNQPQHF. DNA for the CDR3: TGCGCCAGCAGCCAAGATGTTAGTTTCAATCAGCCCCAGCATTTT.

The rearrangement uses TRBV2 and TRBJ1-5; TRBD1 might be the D (6 bases). Germline V gene lookup returns CDR1 SNHLY and CDR2 FYNNEI. Deletions cut 3 bases from V and 4 bases from J, with 19 bases between. CDR3 size: 17 residues. CDR3 DNA: TGTGCCAGCAGTGAGGTGTGGGGACACTTTTTAAATCAGCCCCAGCATTTT. Protein sequence: CASSEVWGHFLNQPQHF.

This chain uses TRBV5-5 with TRBJ1-1, with D tentatively TRBD1 (6 bases). CDR1 and CDR2 from the germline V gene are SGHKS and YYEKEE (reference sequence). The CDR3 has 17 amino acids. V shed 0 bases and J shed 9 bases, with 24 bases lying between them. The CDR3 here is CASSLEDSAVAGAQAFF. The CDR3 DNA sequence: TGTGCCAGCAGCTTGGAGGACAGCGCTGTGGCCGGTGCTCAAGCTTTCTTT.

This clone came up once. This chain connects TRBV7-9 to TRBJ2-3; 9 bases align to TRBD2. Per germline, CDR1 SEHNR and CDR2 FQNEAQ (reference sequence). This CDR3 is 16 amino acids long. Trimming cost V 6 bases and J 3 bases; bases outside gene matches: 10. CDR3: CASRLGQAGGTDTQYF. CDR3 bases: TGTGCCAGCAGACTAGGACAAGCGGGGGGTACAGATACGCAGTATTTT.

The chain joins TRBV6-5 to TRBJ2-3, with TRBD2 matching 9 bases. CDR3 length equals 13 residues. The V gene end was trimmed by 6 bases and the J gene end by 6 bases; junction bases not matched to a gene: 4. Germline CDR1 reads MNHEY; CDR2 reads SVGAGI. The CDR3 region is CASRRGGPDTQYF. The CDR3 DNA follows: TGTGCCAGCAGGCGGGGGGGCCCCGATACGCAGTATTTT.

The rearrangement uses TRBV7-2 and TRBJ1-5; D not resolved. V shed 6 bases and J shed 7 bases, with 7 bases lying between them. Per germline, CDR1 SGHTA and CDR2 FQGNSA. The CDR3 sequence is 11 residues long. CDR3 region: CASSSPQPQHF. For the CDR3, the DNA is TGTGCCAGCAGTTCTCCCCAGCCCCAGCATTTT.